The rows below give T cell receptor beta chains drawn from one sample of a study of T cell responses to AZD1222 COVID-19 vaccine. TCRdb's copy holds only in-frame clones and misses some; the assay was immunoSEQ multiplex PCR. Of some 140,000 clones in the sample, 75% to 85% were seen once. Sequencing used peripheral blood, obtained 28 days after the second dose of the MenACWY control vaccine. These TCRs come from an adult who received the MenACWY meningococcal vaccine as a control. CDR3s include the opening cysteine and the closing phenylalanine or tryptophan. Fields, in order: V gene, clone size, D gene, J gene, CDR3 DNA, CDR3 protein. D genes are given only for firm matches. The size of a clone is reported for some rows only, either as once, few or many, or as a class for expanded clones.

TRBV19	NA	NA	TRBJ2-3	TGTGCCAGTAGTATAGGGAAGGCAGATACGCAGTATTTT	CASSIGKADTQYF
TRBV28	NA	NA	TRBJ1-2	TGTGCCAGCAGTTTAATGTCGTATGGCTACACCTTC	CASSLMSYGYTF
TRBV29-1	few	NA	TRBJ1-2	TGCAGCCACAACCAGGTCCCCGCGGCTGGCTACACCTTC	CSHNQVPAAGYTF
TRBV9	NA	NA	TRBJ1-1	TGTGCCAGCAGCGTAGAAACGGGGAAGAACACTGAAGCTTTCTTT	CASSVETGKNTEAFF
TRBV6-5	NA	NA	TRBJ2-3	TGTGCCAGCAGCGGGCCGGGCTCTAGCACAGATACGCAGTATTTT	CASSGPGSSTDTQYF
TRBV11-3	NA	NA	TRBJ1-1	TGTGCCAGCAGCTTATCAGGGTGGGGGAAAGAGGACACTGAAGCTTTCTTT	CASSLSGWGKEDTEAFF
TRBV5-5	few	NA	TRBJ2-4	TGTGCCAGCAGCGGAAGCCGGGCCTTAGGGGGAAACATTCAGTACTTC	CASSGSRALGGNIQYF
TRBV7-8	NA	NA	TRBJ1-2	TGTGCCAGCAGCATCAGGACGGCCGCTAACTATGGCTACACCTTC	CASSIRTAANYGYTF
TRBV7-6	NA	NA	TRBJ1-5	TGTGCCTGTGGTGAGGGTGGCAATCAGCCCCAGCATTTT	CACGEGGNQPQHF
TRBV15	NA	NA	TRBJ2-3	TGTGCCACCAGCAGTCACGGACTGAGGGATACGCAGTATTTT	CATSSHGLRDTQYF
TRBV5-1	few	NA	TRBJ1-3	TGCGCCAGCAGCTTGGGACGAGCCCGATTCTCTGGAAACACCATATATTTT	CASSLGRARFSGNTIYF
TRBV4-1	NA	TRBD2	TRBJ2-2	TGCGCCAGCAGCGGTAGCGGGGGGGCCATAAACACCGGGGAGCTGTTTTTT	CASSGSGGAINTGELFF
TRBV11-1	NA	NA	TRBJ1-3	TGTGCCAGCAGCCTCAGGGCCCACTCTGGAAACACCATATATTTT	CASSLRAHSGNTIYF
TRBV7-8	NA	TRBD1	TRBJ1-2	TGTGCCAGCAGCTCCCAGGGGGCCCTCGGCTATGGCTACACCTTC	CASSSQGALGYGYTF
TRBV27	NA	NA	TRBJ2-1	TGTGCCAGCAGTTTCGGTTATGAGCAGTTCTTC	CASSFGYEQFF
TRBV19	NA	TRBD1	TRBJ1-3	TGTGCCAGTAGTACTCGGACAGGGGCTGGAAACACCATATATTTT	CASSTRTGAGNTIYF
TRBV11-2	NA	NA	TRBJ2-7	TGTGCCAGCAGCTTAGAAGTTGGGGGGCCCTACGAGCAGTACTTC	CASSLEVGGPYEQYF
TRBV10-1	once	NA	TRBJ1-6	TGCGCCAGCAGTGAGATGGGGGACCCATCACCCCTCCACTTT	CASSEMGDPSPLHF
TRBV19	NA	NA	TRBJ2-2	TGTGCCAGTTGCCGGGGACCGAACACCGGGGAGCTGTTTTTT	CASCRGPNTGELFF
TRBV5-1	NA	NA	TRBJ1-3	TGCGCCAGCAGCAACGAGCTTGGAGACACCATATATTTT	CASSNELGDTIYF
TRBV6-4	NA	TRBD1	TRBJ2-1	TGTGCCAGCAGCGGGACAGGGGGCTCAAATAAGTTCTTC	CASSGTGGSNKFF
TRBV7-9	NA	TRBD1	TRBJ2-3	TGTGCCAGCAGCCCTTCAACGAGGGGGCCTTCGACAGATACGCAGTATTTT	CASSPSTRGPSTDTQYF
TRBV6-1	NA	TRBD1	TRBJ2-1	TGTGCCAGCAGTGTTACTCCCTCCTGGGACAGCTACAATGAGCAGTTCTTC	CASSVTPSWDSYNEQFF
TRBV11-3	NA	TRBD2	TRBJ2-1	TGTGCCAGCTCCGGGGGGGTAGCGGGTTCCTCCTACAATGAGCAGTTCTTC	CASSGGVAGSSYNEQFF
TRBV4-3	NA	TRBD2	TRBJ2-2	TGCGCCAGCAGCCAAGAGGGACTAGTAACCGGGGAGCTGTTTTTT	CASSQEGLVTGELFF
TRBV28	NA	NA	TRBJ1-1	TGTGCCAGCAGTGGGATGATTGGGGGCACTGAAGCTTTCTTT	CASSGMIGGTEAFF
TRBV6-2/TRBV6-3	NA	TRBD2	TRBJ2-5	TGTGCCAGCAGCCAGCTCCTCCTAGCGGGAGGTGAGGAGACCCAGTACTTC	CASSQLLLAGGEETQYF
TRBV28	NA	TRBD1	TRBJ1-1	TGTGCCAGCACCACACAGGGGACCCTGAACACTGAAGCTTTCTTT	CASTTQGTLNTEAFF
TRBV27	NA	NA	TRBJ1-1	TGTGCCAGCAGAAGCTCGACAGTCAACACTGAAGCTTTCTTT	CASRSSTVNTEAFF
TRBV24-1	NA	NA	TRBJ2-7	TGTGCCACCAGCCGAGACGCGGGCGGCGAGCAGTACTTC	CATSRDAGGEQYF
TRBV20-1	few	TRBD1	TRBJ2-1	TGCAGCTACAGGGGAAACAATGAGCAGTTCTTC	CSYRGNNEQFF
TRBV5-6	NA	TRBD2	TRBJ2-5	TGTGCCAGCAGCTTGGTGGGACTAGCGGGGGGCCAAGAGACCCAGTACTTC	CASSLVGLAGGQETQYF
TRBV19	NA	TRBD1	TRBJ2-2	TGTGCCAGCGTCAGACAGGGGGCAAGGACCGGGGAGCTGTTTTTT	CASVRQGARTGELFF
TRBV18	NA	NA	TRBJ1-1	TGTGCCAGCTCAGACCCCACGAGTGGGAACACTGAAGCTTTCTTT	CASSDPTSGNTEAFF
TRBV7-9	NA	TRBD2	TRBJ2-3	TGTGCCAGCAGCCGACTAGCGGGAGGGCCCTCGGGCACAGATACGCAGTATTTT	CASSRLAGGPSGTDTQYF
TRBV19	NA	TRBD1	TRBJ2-3	TGTGCCAGTAGTAGGACAGGGGGCGCAGATACGCAGTATTTT	CASSRTGGADTQYF
TRBV5-4	NA	TRBD2	TRBJ2-2	TGTGCCAGCAGCTCCGGACTAGCTACCGGGGAGCTGTTTTTT	CASSSGLATGELFF
TRBV5-1	NA	NA	TRBJ1-3	TGCGCCAGCAGCTACCAGGCGAGCTCTGGAAACACCATATATTTT	CASSYQASSGNTIYF
TRBV12-3/TRBV12-4	NA	TRBD2	TRBJ2-1	TGTGCCAGCAGTTTAGAGGGAGGGCTAGGTCAGTTCTTC	CASSLEGGLGQFF
TRBV7-9	NA	NA	TRBJ2-5	TGTGCCAGCAGCTCGGGCGCTTGGGGGGCGGAGACCCAGTACTTC	CASSSGAWGAETQYF
TRBV4-2	NA	TRBD1	TRBJ2-1	TGTGCCAGCAGCCAAACCGGGACAGGGTTCAATGAGCAGTTCTTC	CASSQTGTGFNEQFF
TRBV21-1	NA	NA	TRBJ2-1	TGTGCCAGCAGCATTCGGGCGGTGCCCTACAATGAGCAGTTCTTC	CASSIRAVPYNEQFF
TRBV28	once	NA	TRBJ2-5	TGTGCCAGCAGTTTAGGGGGCGGATGGGAGACCCAGTACTTC	CASSLGGGWETQYF
TRBV4-2	few	TRBD2	TRBJ2-7	TGTGCCAGCAGCCAAGAGTTGGGCGGGAGCTCCTACGAGCAGTACTTC	CASSQELGGSSYEQYF
TRBV2	NA	TRBD1	TRBJ1-1	TGTGCCAGCAGCCTAACCCGACAGGGAAGTGAAGCTTTCTTT	CASSLTRQGSEAFF
TRBV18	NA	NA	TRBJ1-1	TGTGCCAGCTCACCATATGGGCAGGGAGGGAAGAGGTACGCTTTCTTT	CASSPYGQGGKRYAFF
TRBV3-1/TRBV3-2	NA	NA	TRBJ2-6	TGTGCCAGCGGATGGACCTCTGGGGCCAACGTCCTGACTTTC	CASGWTSGANVLTF
TRBV27	NA	TRBD1	TRBJ2-7	TGTGCCAGCAGTGGACAGGGGAGGGGCGAGCAGTACTTC	CASSGQGRGEQYF
TRBV9	NA	TRBD1	TRBJ2-1	TGTGCCAGCAGCGTAGGAGGGGGCGGCTACAATGAGCAGTTCTTC	CASSVGGGGYNEQFF